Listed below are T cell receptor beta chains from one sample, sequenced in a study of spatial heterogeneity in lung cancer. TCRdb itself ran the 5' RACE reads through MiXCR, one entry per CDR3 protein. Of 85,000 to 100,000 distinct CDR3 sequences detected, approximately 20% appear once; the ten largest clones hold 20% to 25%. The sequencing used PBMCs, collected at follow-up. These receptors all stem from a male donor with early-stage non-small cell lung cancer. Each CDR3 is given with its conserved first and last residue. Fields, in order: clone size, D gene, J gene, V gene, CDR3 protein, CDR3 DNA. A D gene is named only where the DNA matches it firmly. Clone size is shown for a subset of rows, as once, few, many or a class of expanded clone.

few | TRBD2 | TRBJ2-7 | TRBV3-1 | CASSQAAGVLYEQYF | TGTGCCAGCAGCCAAGCCGCGGGAGTGTTGTACGAGCAGTACTTC
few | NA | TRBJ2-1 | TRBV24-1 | CATSDSPSNEQFF | TGTGCCACCAGTGACAGTCCCTCCAATGAGCAGTTCTTC
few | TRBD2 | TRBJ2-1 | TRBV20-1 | CSAMPSAGGHNEQFF | TGCAGTGCTATGCCCTCAGCGGGGGGCCACAATGAGCAGTTCTTC
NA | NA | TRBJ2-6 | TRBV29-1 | CSVAGRDGANVLTF | TGCAGCGTTGCTGGCAGGGATGGGGCCAACGTCCTGACTTTC
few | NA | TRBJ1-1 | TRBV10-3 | CAISDPGRANTEAFF | TGTGCCATCAGTGACCCTGGCAGGGCGAACACTGAAGCTTTCTTT
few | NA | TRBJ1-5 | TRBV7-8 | CASSLTSQGQPQHF | TGTGCCAGCAGCTTAACCAGCCAGGGCCAGCCCCAGCATTTT
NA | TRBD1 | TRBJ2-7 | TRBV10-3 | CAISVGQGVYEQYF | TGTGCCATCAGTGTAGGACAGGGGGTGTACGAGCAGTACTTC
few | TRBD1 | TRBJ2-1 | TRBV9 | CASSVLTGVIDEQFF | TGTGCCAGCAGCGTTTTGACAGGGGTGATCGATGAGCAGTTCTTC
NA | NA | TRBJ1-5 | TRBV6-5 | CASSPVRGQDQPQHF | TGTGCCAGCAGCCCGGTCCGGGGGCAGGATCAGCCCCAGCATTTT
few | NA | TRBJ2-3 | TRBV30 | CAWSGLGGTDTQYF | TGTGCCTGGAGTGGACTTGGGGGCACAGATACGCAGTATTTT
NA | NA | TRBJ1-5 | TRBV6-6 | CASSNSNQPQHF | TGTGCCAGCAGTAATAGCAATCAGCCCCAGCATTTT
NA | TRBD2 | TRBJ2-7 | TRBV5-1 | CACSLREGYEQYF | TGCGCCTGCAGCTTGCGGGAGGGCTACGAGCAGTACTTC
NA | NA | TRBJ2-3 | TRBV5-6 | CASSWGSTDTQYF | TGTGCCAGCAGCTGGGGGAGCACAGATACGCAGTATTTT
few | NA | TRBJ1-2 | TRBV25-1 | CAGPGFGEGYGYTF | TGTGCCGGACCCGGCTTCGGGGAAGGGTATGGCTACACCTTC